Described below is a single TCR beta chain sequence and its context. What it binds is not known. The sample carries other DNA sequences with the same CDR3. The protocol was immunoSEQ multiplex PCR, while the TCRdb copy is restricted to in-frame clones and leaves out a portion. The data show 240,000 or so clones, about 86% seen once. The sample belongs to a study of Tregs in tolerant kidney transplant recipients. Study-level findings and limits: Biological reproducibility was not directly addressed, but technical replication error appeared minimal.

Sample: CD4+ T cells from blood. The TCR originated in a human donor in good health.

The chain's CDR3 is CASSVGLAADTQYF. CDR3 DNA: TGTGCCAGCAGCGTAGGACTAGCGGCCGATACGCAGTATTTT. V is TRBV9 and J is TRBJ2-3, with 9 bases aligning to TRBD2. Germline assignment: CDR1 SGDLS and CDR2 YYNGEE. The junction had 2 bases not matched to a gene; V was cut back by 0 bases and J by 6 bases. This CDR3 contains 14 residues.